This T cell receptor beta chain originates from a study of regulatory T cells in long-lasting Graves disease. Library construction for TCR beta used iRepertoire HTBI primers and Arm-PCR of CDR3 regions. TCRdb reprocessed the multiplex PCR reads with MiXCR, giving one entry per CDR3 protein. There are approximately 230,000 distinct CDR3 sequences in the sample; approximately 16% occur only once, and 22% lies in the top ten. Time point noted: newly diagnosed GD, antithyroid drugs for less than 3 months. There was RNA extracted from PBMCs, and the TCR library was made from it. CDR3 size: 14 residues. Germline CDR1 and CDR2: SGHNT and YENEEA. Comment on this clonotype: One junction end disagrees with the germline gene, perhaps due to a read error.

This TCR was sampled from a female donor with Graves disease. The starting material was peripheral blood mononuclear cells (PBMCs), obtained at new diagnosis, from a patient treated with antithyroid drugs. This chain links TRBV11-3 with TRBJ2-3; no clear D gene. The CDR3 bases are TGTGCCAGCAGCTTAGGTGCTAACACAGATATGCAGTATTTT. Translated, it gives CASSLGANTDMQYF.